The clone carrying this T cell receptor beta chain has a count of ten or more. Its antigen is as yet unknown. Time point given: sample taken at primary tumor resection. The sequenced material consisted of unsorted whole RNA from tumor, nontumor lung or frozen PBMC. The donors, 70 or so patients with untreated early-stage non-small cell lung cancer, provided the samples. The entry originates in a study of spatial heterogeneity in lung cancer. Looking at the study overall: Detection consistently yielded more beta chains than alpha chains. General study results and limits: Follow-up blood showed ubiquitous expanded tumor TCRs less than blood at resection did.

This CDR3 spans 13 amino acids. The V gene end was trimmed by 8 bases and the J gene end by 6 bases; junction bases not matched to a gene: 6. Each molecule of TCR cDNA was tagged with one unique molecular identifier. A single record per CDR3 protein comes from TCRdb applying MiXCR to the 5' RACE reads. The data show approximately 82,000 distinct CDR3 sequences, with 10% to 15% seen just once and approximately 4.2% held by the top ten. The sequenced sample was PBMCs, obtained at surgery. The chain combines TRBV12-3 or TRBV12-4 with TRBJ2-1; 8 positions match TRBD2. The receptor was isolated from a male donor with early-stage non-small cell lung cancer. The CDR3 DNA reads as TGTGCCAGCTCCTTTAGCGGGATCAATGAGCAGTTCTTC. Protein product: CASSFSGINEQFF.